The clone carrying this TCR beta chain was observed a handful of times. Its antigen remains unidentified. Attached unique molecular identifiers marked individual cDNA molecules. TCRdb processed the 5' RACE reads anew with MiXCR; each CDR3 protein has one entry. The profile covers over 45,000 distinct CDR3 sequences, with roughly 5.9% appearing a single time and about 5% taken by the ten largest. The entry originates in a study of early T cells in non-severe SARS-CoV-2 infection. The overall study: Sequencing of unsorted whole blood was done on bulk RNA, leaving chains unpaired.

J was trimmed by 0 bases and V by 0 bases; bases with no gene match: 13. Per the germline V gene, CDR1 is ENHRY and CDR2 is SYGVKD. CDR3 length: 20 amino acids. The study's findings and limits: Using VDJdb, the matching emphasized anti-spike CD8 responses while missing private and CD4 specificities.

The chain combines TRBV10-3 with TRBJ1-4, with TRBD1 matching over 7 bases. The material sequenced was whole blood. The TCR originated in an adult who was a healthcare worker with PCR-confirmed SARS-CoV-2 infection or an uninfected control (not recorded which). CDR3: CAISESAVAGGVATNEKLFF. The CDR3 bases are TGTGCCATCAGTGAGTCCGCGGTTGCAGGGGGAGTCGCAACTAATGAAAAACTGTTTTTT.